This T cell receptor beta chain was retrieved from a study of control samples from healthy donors and cancer patients. This clone occurred a few times. Using immunoSEQ multiplex PCR, the repertoire was profiled, and TCRdb retains in-frame clones only, with some absent. The sample lists some 100,000 clones, roughly 90% occurring once. This CDR3 contains 15 residues. Germline-derived CDR1 and CDR2 are SGDLS and YYNGEE. Trimming removed 4 bases at V and 3 bases at J, with 11 bases between. The sequencing sample was made of blood. The rearrangement joins TRBV9 to TRBJ1-6, with D possibly TRBD1 on 6 matching bases. The clonotype originates from a man aged 30 to 39 in good health. The CDR3 reads CASSSQTGYNSPLHF. The CDR3 DNA follows: TGTGCCAGCAGCTCTCAGACAGGCTATAATTCACCCCTCCACTTT.